The clone carrying this TCR beta chain was seen ten or more times. Antigen specificity is unknown. The sample originates from a study of T cells after posttransplantation cyclophosphamide. Whole-study results and caveats: Later post-transplant blood repertoires were often dominated by donor CD8+ memory clones.

On the day of bone marrow donation, the related graft donor provided peripheral blood. Method: immunoSEQ multiplex PCR; TCRdb's copy keeps in-frame clones and lacks some. This sample has some 46,000 clones, each found more than once. The CDR3 totals 15 residues. Germline V CDR1 and CDR2: SGDLS, YYNGEE. V was clipped by 0 bases and J by 4 bases; unmatched bases: 5. The chain joins TRBV9 to TRBJ2-5; 8 nucleotides agree with TRBD2. The TCR originated in a man aged 40-49 years in good health, CMV-negative, and a related stem cell transplant donor. Sequencing input: PBMCs. CDR3 in DNA: TGTGCCAGCAGCGTAGAAGGGGCGGGGGGAGAGACCCAGTACTTC. Amino acids: CASSVEGAGGETQYF.